This T cell receptor (beta chain) was recorded in a study of molecular identifiers for immune sequencing clone quantification. This clonotype has at least ten counts. Source material for naive CD8 libraries was roughly 17,000 to 1,100,000 sorted cells, with 10%, 30% or 50% RNA. Naive CD8 T cell sorting was performed on the CD8+CD4-CCR7+CD45RA+ phenotype. Listed TCR primers, together with previously described methods, were used for the bulk TCR libraries. One entry per CDR3 protein, called by TCRdb with MiXCR from the PCR reads. The sample holds over 600,000 distinct CDR3 sequences, less than 20% seen once. With 1 base clipped from V and 5 bases from J, the junction kept 7 bases outside the gene matches. Germline V gives CDR1 SNHLY, CDR2 FYNNEI. CDR3 size: 16 residues.

The material sequenced was naive CD8+ T cells from blood, with Jurkat cell RNA spiked in. The subset here: FACS-sorted CD8+CD4-CCR7+CD45RA+ naive T cells. The V call is TRBV2, the J call TRBJ1-2; TRBD1 aligns across 10 bases. The source of this sequence is a human donor in good health. Some libraries in this study had Jurkat cell RNA spiked in. The CDR3 is CASSEGVGQGLYGYTF. In DNA form, the CDR3 reads TGTGCCAGCAGTGAAGGTGTGGGACAGGGGTTATATGGCTACACCTTC.